The rows below give T cell receptor beta chains drawn from one sample of a study of Ad26.COV2.S vaccination and SARS-CoV-2 variants. The data were produced by immunoSEQ multiplex PCR, yet TCRdb's version contains in-frame clones alone and is incomplete. There are roughly 320,000 clones in the sample; 85% occur only once, and approximately 2% lies in the top ten. Sequenced here: peripheral blood, sampled in a trial of Ad26.COV2.S vaccine versus placebo. Receptors originate from a person aged 18-65 years who received the Ad26.COV2.S COVID-19 vaccine or a placebo. The CDR3 runs from the conserved cysteine through the conserved F or W. The order of the fields is V gene, clone size, CDR3 protein. Rows may omit the clone size; those that give it use once, few, many or a size class.

V: TRBV30; size: once; CDR3: CAWSWDSGTGELFF
V: TRBV7-2; size: NA; CDR3: CASSLGFPGDGYTF
V: TRBV5-5; size: few; CDR3: CASSLAGTYMMNEQFF
V: TRBV7-6; size: NA; CDR3: CASSPEQGLMGYGYTF
V: TRBV11-1; size: NA; CDR3: CASRRSYINEFNEQFF
V: TRBV3-1/TRBV3-2; size: NA; CDR3: CASSPRGVEQYF
V: TRBV3-1/TRBV3-2; size: NA; CDR3: CASSQAGNYGYTF
V: TRBV11-2; size: NA; CDR3: CASSRKIFGNTIYF
V: TRBV9; size: NA; CDR3: CASSVGTAALGTQYF
V: TRBV5-1; size: NA; CDR3: CASSLEAGLKEQFF
V: TRBV6-5; size: NA; CDR3: CASSYSQGVRHEQFF
V: TRBV11-3; size: NA; CDR3: CASSAVRQRNTEAFF
V: TRBV7-2; size: NA; CDR3: CASSLGAYYEQYF
V: TRBV7-2; size: NA; CDR3: CASSSSGQPNQPQHF
V: TRBV6-5; size: NA; CDR3: CASRRVKNTEAFF
V: TRBV7-9; size: few; CDR3: CASSLKTDYEQYF
V: TRBV4-1; size: NA; CDR3: CASSQGLNNEQYF
V: TRBV5-1; size: NA; CDR3: CASSHLSQNTEAFF
V: TRBV6-5; size: NA; CDR3: CASSYQYSSYNSPLHF
V: TRBV9; size: NA; CDR3: CASSVARNTEAFF
V: TRBV7-3; size: NA; CDR3: CASSLTSLAGYNEQFF
V: TRBV9; size: NA; CDR3: CASSTRTGANEQFF
V: TRBV24-1; size: NA; CDR3: CATSDLGGPMSYGYTF
V: TRBV5-1; size: NA; CDR3: CASSGPTHEKLFF
V: TRBV29-1; size: NA; CDR3: CSVGPKGETQYF
V: TRBV6-5; size: NA; CDR3: CASSYSTVNYGYTF
V: TRBV20-1; size: NA; CDR3: CSARQTESYTF
V: TRBV6-5; size: NA; CDR3: CAVRGEESPLHF
V: TRBV12-3/TRBV12-4; size: few; CDR3: CASSEWNQPQHF
V: TRBV24-1; size: NA; CDR3: CATSAPWAASGELFF
V: TRBV6-5; size: NA; CDR3: CASSLGPTLYEQYF
V: TRBV7-8; size: NA; CDR3: CASSITGSVWLFF
V: TRBV19; size: NA; CDR3: CASSSQSWDRGHTEAFF
V: TRBV2; size: once; CDR3: CASSGQGNSKNIQYF
V: TRBV12-3/TRBV12-4; size: NA; CDR3: CASSETDTQYF
V: TRBV29-1; size: NA; CDR3: CSVGNPYEQYF
V: TRBV18; size: NA; CDR3: CASSPYHRETYEQYF
V: TRBV5-1; size: NA; CDR3: CASSLVGSPLHF
V: TRBV3-1/TRBV3-2; size: NA; CDR3: CASSQGDSVTEAFF
V: TRBV5-4; size: NA; CDR3: CASSADRGYNEQFF
V: TRBV5-1; size: NA; CDR3: CASSLVAGQQPEAFF
V: TRBV4-1; size: NA; CDR3: CASSQVGLETQYF
V: TRBV24-1; size: NA; CDR3: CATSRRGVGEKLFF
V: TRBV25-1; size: NA; CDR3: CASSEYTFGEGLNTEAFF
V: TRBV13; size: once; CDR3: CASSPLAGELFF
V: TRBV12-3/TRBV12-4; size: NA; CDR3: CASSEAGRGGYTF
V: TRBV2; size: NA; CDR3: CASSAAYEQYF
V: TRBV2; size: NA; CDR3: CASSSVPGQGRSVKLFF
V: TRBV27; size: NA; CDR3: CASSHVPPGVSYGYTF